One and the same sample provided the 24 T cell receptor beta chains below, sequenced in a study of cytomegalovirus exposure and HLA in healthy donors. PCR amplification relied on 60 Vbeta primers (plus 13 Jbeta primers). Profiled with immunoSEQ multiplex PCR; TCRdb holds only in-frame clones, not every one. The sample contains around 130,000 clones, around 74% of which appear only once. Specimen: PBMCs. These receptor sequences come from a man aged 25-45 years in good health and CMV-seronegative.

The chain uses TRBV11-2 and TRBJ1-2, with 8 bases fitting TRBD1. J was trimmed by 1 base and V by 5 bases; bases with no gene match: 9. The CDR3 runs to 16 residues. Germline V CDR1 and CDR2: SGHAT, FQNNGV. The CDR3 protein is CASSPPTGAGNYGYTF. The CDR3 coding sequence is TGTGCCAGCAGCCCCCCGACAGGGGCGGGTAACTATGGCTACACCTTC.

The V and J genes are TRBV23-1 and TRBJ1-2, with 9 positions matching TRBD1. TRBV23-1 is an ORF for which the function is uncertain. This CDR3 is 15 amino acids long. Trimming took 1 base from V and 3 from J; bases not matched to a gene: 3. CDR3 loop: CASSQFWTGDYGYTF. CDR3 nucleotides: TGCGCCAGCAGTCAATTCTGGACAGGGGACTATGGCTACACCTTC.

This clone was observed a few times. DNA for the CDR3: TGTGCCAGCAGTTACCGGGGGGTGGATGGCTACACCTTC. It codes for CASSYRGVDGYTF. The chain recombines TRBV6-5 with TRBJ1-2; weak D call: TRBD1 (5 bases). Per the germline V gene, CDR1 is MNHEY and CDR2 is SVGAGI. The CDR3 has 13 residues. Trimming left V 2 bases short and J 6 bases short, with 10 bases between.

This chain uses TRBV6-4 with TRBJ2-1; TRBD1 matches at 9 bases. The CDR3 length is 16 residues. CDR1 and CDR2 (germline): MRHNA, SNTAGT. V shed 3 bases and J 4 bases; nucleotides not matched to a gene: 7. DNA of the CDR3: TGTGCCAGCAGTGATTTCGGACAGGGGTGGTACAATGAGCAGTTCTTC. Translating gives CASSDFGQGWYNEQFF.

This sequence joins TRBV7-9 and TRBJ2-7; 10 positions agree with TRBD1. Germline V gene sequence: CDR1 SEHNR, CDR2 FQNEAQ (reference sequence). J gave up 8 bases and V 1 base, and 2 bases lay outside the gene matches. The CDR3 spans 13 residues. The CDR3 DNA reads TGTGCCAGCAGCTTAGGACAGGGGGCTCAGCAGTACTTC. Residues: CASSLGQGAQQYF.

This clone was seen more than once but under ten times. The chain couples TRBV10-3 to TRBJ2-5; D possibly corresponds to TRBD1 (5 bases). This CDR3 has 12 residues. CDR1 ENHRY and CDR2 SYGVKD come from the germline V gene. Deletions cut 3 bases from V and 4 bases from J, with 6 bases between. This CDR3 reads CAISDQGETQYF. CDR3 sequence (DNA): TGTGCCATCAGTGATCAGGGAGAGACCCAGTACTTC.

J is TRBJ1-2 and V is TRBV12-5; 7 bases align to TRBD1. Trimming took 4 bases from V and 4 from J; bases not matched to a gene: 12. Germline assignment: CDR1 LGHNT and CDR2 FRNRAP. The CDR3 is made up of 16 amino acids. The CDR3: CASGSTGRDTSYGYTF. CDR3 nucleotide sequence: TGTGCTAGTGGTTCGACAGGGAGAGATACGAGCTATGGCTACACCTTC.

The rearrangement uses TRBV18 and TRBJ1-4; 10 bases map to TRBD1. Looked up from germline, CDR1 is KGHSH and CDR2 is LQKENI. J was trimmed by 10 bases and V by 5 bases; bases with no gene match: 10. CDR3 length equals 15 residues. CDR3 loop: CASSAPGQGMRKLFF. The DNA of the CDR3 is TGTGCCAGCTCAGCGCCGGGACAGGGGATGCGAAAACTGTTTTTT.

The gene calls are TRBV5-6 and TRBJ1-2, with no clear D. The germline V gene has CDR1 SGHDT and CDR2 YYEEEE. The CDR3 spans 14 residues. V shed 2 bases and J shed 2 bases, with 10 bases lying between them. CDR3 residues: CASSFDTPNYGYTF. CDR3 coding DNA: TGTGCCAGCAGCTTTGACACCCCCAACTATGGCTACACCTTC. Together with reference TRBV5-6 and TRBJ1-2, the CDR3 gives the full variable domain: DAGVTQSPTHLIKTRGQQVTLRCSPKSGHDTVSWYQQALGQGPQFIFQYYEEEERQRGNFPDRFSGHQFPNYSSELNVNALLLGDSALYLCASSFDTPNYGYTFGSGTRLTVV.

V is TRBV27 and J is TRBJ2-1; 7 positions agree with TRBD1. CDR1 is MNHEY and CDR2 is SMNVEV in the germline V gene (reference sequence). The J segment lost 6 bases and the V segment lost 1 base, leaving 15 bases of the junction unmatched. This CDR3 has 18 residues. CDR3 bases: TGTGCCAGCAGTTTATTCGGAGGACCCGGCAGGGGGAGCAATGAGCAGTTCTTC. It translates to CASSLFGGPGRGSNEQFF.

This rearrangement joins TRBV5-1 to TRBJ1-6, with 12 bases identical to TRBD1. Germline V CDR1 and CDR2: SGHRS, YFSETQ. This CDR3 region has 16 residues. With 0 bases clipped from V and 10 bases from J, the junction kept 5 bases outside the gene matches. CDR3 sequence reads: CASSLGGQGAQSPLHF. CDR3 coding DNA: TGCGCCAGCAGCTTGGGGGGACAGGGGGCTCAATCACCCCTCCACTTT.

The rearrangement uses TRBV4-3 and TRBJ1-1, with D tentatively TRBD1 (5 bases). V was pared by 1 base and J by 4 bases, with 10 bases between. The length of the CDR3 is 14 residues. CDR1 is LGHNA and CDR2 is YSLEER in the germline V gene. The CDR3 here is CASSQGAGFTEAFF. The CDR3 DNA follows: TGCGCCAGCAGCCAAGGAGCAGGGTTCACTGAAGCTTTCTTT.

This clone was observed a handful of times. Other DNA sequences within the sample encode an identical CDR3. This chain connects TRBV5-1 to TRBJ1-1; the match to TRBD1 covers 9 bases. The CDR3 is made up of 14 amino acids. J was trimmed by 2 bases and V by 4 bases; bases with no gene match: 3. Germline loops: CDR1 SGHRS, CDR2 YFSETQ. The CDR3 region has the DNA TGCGCCAGCAGCGGGGACAGGGCCAACACTGAAGCTTTCTTT. Amino acids: CASSGDRANTEAFF.

This clone was seen only once. The J gene is TRBJ2-5, the V gene TRBV28; tentatively, D is TRBD1 (6 bases). The V and J ends lost 1 base and 5 bases respectively, with 14 bases between them. CDR1 and CDR2 (germline): MDHEN, SYDVKM. CDR3 length: 15 residues. DNA of the CDR3: TGTGCCAGCAGTTTATTGGGGAGAAGGGGGGAGACCCAGTACTTC. It encodes CASSLLGRRGETQYF.

This clone was counted a single time. V is TRBV4-3 and J is TRBJ1-3; D gene unclear. V shed 0 bases and J shed 0 bases, with 12 bases lying between them. The CDR3 covers 17 residues. From germline, CDR1 is LGHNA and CDR2 YSLEER. The CDR3 is CASSQELTPFSGNTIYF. The CDR3 nucleotides read TGCGCCAGCAGCCAAGAGTTGACACCTTTCTCTGGAAACACCATATATTTT.

The rearrangement links TRBV4-3 to TRBJ1-5; no clear D gene. CDR3 length: 17 amino acids. V dropped 0 bases and J dropped 4 bases, with 16 bases sitting between them. Germline lookup yields CDR1 LGHNA and CDR2 YSLEER. The CDR3 region has the DNA TGCGCCAGCAGCCAAGAAGGGTTCGGGGTCCTTAATCAGCCCCAGCATTTT. It is translated as CASSQEGFGVLNQPQHF.

This chain joins TRBV4-3 and TRBJ1-1; weak D call: TRBD1 (6 bases). The V end was cut by 2 bases, the J end by 0 bases, with 10 bases between. The CDR3 runs to 15 residues. CDR1 and CDR2 (germline): LGHNA, YSLEER. CDR3 sequence (DNA): TGCGCCAGCAGCCAAATACAGGGTGTGAACACTGAAGCTTTCTTT. Its translation: CASSQIQGVNTEAFF.

The chain recombines TRBV7-9 with TRBJ2-2; D unclear. The V end was cut by 5 bases, the J end by 3 bases, with 10 bases between. CDR3 length: 14 amino acids. Germline CDR1 reads SEHNR; CDR2 reads FQNEAQ (reference sequence). CDR3 bases: TGTGCCAGCAGCCTTCCCCTTTACACCGGGGAGCTGTTTTTT. This translates into CASSLPLYTGELFF. Full variable domain (missing parts from reference TRBV7-9 and TRBJ2-2): DTGVSQNPRHKITKRGQNVTFRCDPISEHNRLYWYRQTLGQGPEFLTYFQNEAQLEKSRLLSDRFSAERPKGSFSTLEIQRTEQGDSAMYLCASSLPLYTGELFFGEGSRLTVL.

V gene TRBV5-6 combines with J gene TRBJ1-3; maybe TRBD1 (6 bases). The CDR3 runs to 15 residues. The germline gives CDR1 SGHDT, CDR2 YYEEEE. V shed 2 bases and J shed 8 bases, with 17 bases lying between them. DNA of the CDR3: TGTGCCAGCAGCTTTTTACAGGGCCTCGGGCACACCATATATTTT. Translating it yields CASSFLQGLGHTIYF.

Of note for this clone: The CDR3 does not end in the conserved phenylalanine or tryptophan, so this is likely a read error. V gene TRBV7-9 combines with J gene TRBJ2-3; D gene ambiguous. The germline V gene has CDR1 SEHNR and CDR2 FQNEAQ (reference sequence). The CDR3 length is 13 residues. Trimming pared 6 bases from V and 4 bases from J, leaving 11 bases between. The CDR3 DNA is TGTGCCAGCAGTTTACCTAGTTCAGATACGCAGTATGTT. It is translated as CASSLPSSDTQYV.

This chain joins TRBV19 and TRBJ1-2, with a weak D call TRBD1 (6 bases). The germline gives CDR1 LNHDA, CDR2 SQIVND (reference sequence). The V end was cut by 5 bases, the J end by 4 bases, with 14 bases between. The length of the CDR3 is 14 residues. CDR3 protein: CASSYAGESYGYTF. CDR3 bases: TGTGCCAGTAGTTACGCAGGGGAAAGCTATGGCTACACCTTC.

This chain joins TRBV4-1 and TRBJ2-3, with D perhaps TRBD1 (5 bases). Trimming cost V 0 bases and J 4 bases, with 20 bases left between them. The CDR3 length is 18 residues. Looked up from germline, CDR1 is MGHRA and CDR2 is YSYEKL. The CDR3 is CASSQDSIRGRPPDTQYF. CDR3 nucleotide sequence: TGCGCCAGCAGCCAAGATTCCATAAGGGGTAGACCCCCAGATACGCAGTATTTT.

This clone appeared a few times. The rearrangement uses TRBV27 and TRBJ1-1, with TRBD1 as a possible D gene (6 bases). From germline, CDR1 is MNHEY and CDR2 SMNVEV (reference sequence). The CDR3 covers 12 residues. V lost 2 bases and J 6 bases, leaving 7 bases between the germline ends. The DNA for the CDR3 is TGTGCCAGCAGTTTAACAGGGTCTGAAGCTTTCTTT. Protein product: CASSLTGSEAFF.

The chain couples TRBV5-1 to TRBJ1-1, with D unclear. Germline lookup yields CDR1 SGHRS and CDR2 YFSETQ. The CDR3 length is 14 residues. The germline V and J ends were trimmed by 6 bases and 5 bases, with 17 bases remaining between them. CDR3 nucleotide sequence: TGCGCCAGCACCGACGGTTTCGGGAGGACTGAAGCTTTCTTT. Amino acids: CASTDGFGRTEAFF.